This TCR beta chain was recorded in a study of T cell repertoires in cytomegalovirus infection. About the research overall: HLA-C-restricted CMV epitopes, recently identified, and well-studied HLA-B-restricted ones were used by the study. The public TCR beta signatures pointed to both CMV infection and matching HLA type.

Study findings and constraints: Clonotype analysis showed dominance of the ex vivo response by HLA-C-restricted CMV-specific TCR beta clonotypes. Carriage of CMV together with the relevant HLA was identifiable through cumulative public TCR beta family frequency.

TCRdb itself ran the reads through MiXCR, one entry per CDR3 protein. The data hold roughly 860,000 distinct CDR3 sequences, with around a third observed a single time. As for this clonotype: Antigen specificity is unknown.

Sample: cultured CD8+ T cells from PBMCs, taken from culture after CMV antigen stimulation. The receptor's source is a human donor in good health (CMV status not recorded). Some clones in this sample may be carry-over from other donors' samples.

The CDR3 reads CSVQHRDNPPGGYTF. The CDR3 nucleotides read TGCAGCGTTCAACACAGGGACAACCCTCCAGGAGGCTACACCTTC. The chain recombines TRBV29-1 with TRBJ1-2, with D perhaps matching TRBD1 (6 bases). With 5 bases removed from V and 8 bases from J, the gap between germline ends came to 24 bases. The length of the CDR3 is 15 residues. Germline V gene sequence: CDR1 SQVTM, CDR2 ANQGSEA.